The present entry profiles one TCR beta chain with its context. Sequencing used immunoSEQ multiplex PCR; TCRdb keeps in-frame clones, though not all of them. Altogether around 130,000 clones are present, 95% to 98% being singletons, with the ten largest covering over 0.35%. This specimen comes from a study of T cell changes during pregnancy in multiple sclerosis. V lost 1 base and J 6 bases, leaving 6 bases between the germline ends. CDR3 length: 12 amino acids. CDR1 is SNHLY and CDR2 is FYNNEI in the germline V gene. This chain joins TRBV2 and TRBJ1-1; no reliable D call. The sample was peripheral blood, taken after pregnancy. This TCR was sampled from a female donor with multiple sclerosis, enrolled in a pregnancy study. The CDR3 nucleotides are TGTGCCAGCAGTGAAGGGCAAGCTGAAGCTTTCTTT. It specifies CASSEGQAEAFF.